This T cell receptor (beta chain) was identified in a study of T-cell reconstitution after alpha-beta-depleted transplantation in children. Study conclusions and caveats: It was newly produced T cells that mostly accounted for T-cell counts and diversity one year after transplant. Roughly two months post-transplant, alpha-beta T cells reportedly originated from several hundred graft clones that had expanded.

Unique molecular identifiers tagged the TCRbeta library. TCRdb re-analysed the PCR reads in MiXCR, keeping a single row per CDR3 protein. The data contain about 980,000 distinct CDR3 sequences, around 30% of them singletons. Notes on this clonotype: The antigen is not known.

This receptor was identified in a boy in the first two years of life who had a stem cell transplant for SCID, so the T cells may come from the graft donor. The sample in question was PBMCs, mostly from graft donor cells, obtained 360 days after TCRalphabeta/CD19-depleted stem cell transplant.

Here the CDR3 DNA reads TGCAGTGCAACCGGGACAGCTTTCTACCCTTCCTACGAGCAGTACTTC. This codes for CSATGTAFYPSYEQYF. The V and J genes are TRBV20-1 and TRBJ2-7; TRBD1 agrees at 7 bases. The germline CDR1 and CDR2 sequences are DFQATT and SNEGSKA (reference sequence). J was trimmed by 1 base and V by 6 bases; bases with no gene match: 15. This CDR3 has 16 amino acids.